This TCR beta chain was captured in a study of T cell responses to AZD1222 COVID-19 vaccine. The method was immunoSEQ multiplex PCR; TCRdb's version includes in-frame clones alone and lacks a portion of them. The sample shows some 120,000 clones, more than 75% of them seen only once. This CDR3 has 13 amino acids. With 5 bases clipped from V and 6 bases from J, the junction kept 5 bases outside the gene matches. The germline CDR1 and CDR2 sequences are SGHVS and FNYEAQ. Sequencing used peripheral blood, obtained on day 0 of AZD1222 vaccination. The sequence was collected from an adult in good health. The rearrangement links TRBV7-6 to TRBJ1-2; 8 nucleotides align to TRBD1. This chain's CDR3 is CASSPGGRDGYTF. CDR3 sequence (DNA): TGTGCCAGCAGCCCAGGGGGCAGGGATGGCTACACCTTC.